These 9 T cell receptor beta chains were all obtained from the same sample, sequenced in a study of shared clonotypes between healthy human individuals (dated by TCRdb to about 2020). The library was built by means of the immunoSEQ multiplex PCR assay. Held by TCRdb, this immuneACCESS table contains in-frame sequences only and omits some clones. Under half of the omission traces to an unresolved V gene where checked; the cause of the rest is unknown. A total of some 1,100,000 clones appear in this sample, around 82% of them only once. The ten largest make up approximately 0.5% of the sample. Input material: memory CD4+ T cells from PBMCs. In the paper's terms, the cell subset or site label means: CD45RA-negative fraction. These receptor sequences come from a man between 18 and 35 years old in good health. Some clones in this sample may be carry-over from other donors' samples.

The chain has TRBV2 and TRBJ1-5, with D unclear. V lost 7 bases to trimming and J lost 3 bases, with 13 bases between them. The CDR3 totals 14 residues. Germline CDR1 is SNHLY and CDR2 is FYNNEI. The CDR3 DNA reads TGTGCCAGCAAGCCCGGACTAAACAATCAGCCCCAGCATTTT. It specifies CASKPGLNNQPQHF.

This clone was observed a single time. The V and J genes are TRBV6-1 and TRBJ2-7; D gene unclear. In germline, CDR1 is MNHNS, CDR2 SASEGT. V was pared by 3 bases and J by 7 bases, with 13 bases between. The CDR3 consists of 13 residues. The CDR3 DNA follows: TGTGCCAGCAGTGAGGCGGCGACCCGGGAGCAGTACTTC. Translating it yields CASSEAATREQYF.

The CDR3 loop is CASSLYTGTSGSKAYEQYF. The CDR3 coding sequence is TGCGCCAGCAGCCTATATACCGGGACTAGCGGGAGCAAAGCCTACGAGCAGTACTTC. The chain recombines TRBV5-1 with TRBJ2-7, with 14 bases identical to TRBD2. Trimming took 4 bases from V and 2 from J; bases not matched to a gene: 14. Germline V CDR1 and CDR2: SGHRS, YFSETQ. The CDR3 contains 19 residues.

This chain joins TRBV7-2 and TRBJ1-3, with TRBD1 identical over 9 bases. This CDR3 comprises 14 residues. In germline, CDR1 is SGHTA, CDR2 FQGNSA. V was clipped by 5 bases and J by 4 bases; unmatched bases: 3. In nucleotides, the CDR3 is TGTGCCAGCAGCGTGGGACAGGGCGGAAACACCATATATTTT. This encodes CASSVGQGGNTIYF.

The rearrangement uses TRBV28 and TRBJ2-1; 7 positions agree with TRBD2. The V gene end was trimmed by 2 bases and the J gene end by 7 bases; junction bases not matched to a gene: 8. CDR3 length: 15 residues. Per germline, CDR1 MDHEN and CDR2 SYDVKM. The CDR3 is CASSLIAGRTNEQFF. The CDR3, as DNA: TGTGCCAGCAGTTTAATAGCGGGCCGCACAAATGAGCAGTTCTTC.

J is TRBJ2-7 and V is TRBV6-5; D ambiguous. This CDR3 is built from 14 residues. V was cut by 7 bases and J by 2 bases, with 15 bases left in between. CDR1 MNHEY and CDR2 SVGAGI come from the germline V gene. CDR3 protein: CASIVTEEAYEQYF. Here the CDR3 DNA reads TGTGCCAGCATCGTGACGGAAGAAGCCTACGAGCAGTACTTC.

The chain uses TRBV2 and TRBJ2-5; no reliable D call. From germline, CDR1 is SNHLY and CDR2 FYNNEI. The CDR3 extends over 13 amino acids. V dropped 11 bases and J dropped 5 bases, with 18 bases sitting between them. CDR3 protein: CAATGELGETQYF. The CDR3, as DNA: TGTGCCGCCACGGGCGAACTGGGGGAGACCCAGTACTTC.

The genes are TRBV11-2 and TRBJ2-1; 10 bases are shared with TRBD2. The J segment lost 2 bases and the V segment lost 5 bases, leaving 3 bases of the junction unmatched. Germline assignment: CDR1 SGHAT and CDR2 FQNNGV. CDR3 size: 15 residues. The CDR3 DNA follows: TGTGCCAGCAGCCTAGCGGGAGCCACCTACAATGAGCAGTTCTTC. It yields the protein CASSLAGATYNEQFF.

The rearrangement joins TRBV7-9 to TRBJ2-3; the match to TRBD1 covers 7 bases. There are 15 residues in the CDR3. Losses at the gene ends were 5 bases for V and 5 bases for J; bases not matched to a gene: 10. Per germline, CDR1 SEHNR and CDR2 FQNEAQ (reference sequence). Written as DNA, the CDR3 is TGTGCCAGCAGCAACAAACAGGGGACGGAAGATACGCAGTATTTT. As protein: CASSNKQGTEDTQYF.